These 23 T cell receptor beta chains share one sample of origin, sequenced in a study of PD-L1 blockade in urothelial cancer (dated by TCRdb to about 2017). Library preparation was by the immunoSEQ multiplex PCR assay. The immuneACCESS repertoire file appears here via TCRdb, limited to in-frame rearrangements. These files lack a portion of the clones; in checked studies, under half of the deficit traces to unresolved V genes, and the cause of the others is not known. The sample table lists 55,000 to 85,000 clones, 70% to 90% of them with a count of one. The top ten hold roughly 3.3% of the sample. The sequences come from PBMCs, collected around atezolizumab (anti-PD-L1) treatment. The receptors stem from a man between 60 and 75 years old with urothelial cancer.

V and J are TRBV28 and TRBJ2-2; TRBD2 matches at 11 bases. The CDR3 totals 18 residues. Germline V lookup: CDR1 MDHEN, CDR2 SYDVKM. The J segment lost 6 bases and the V segment lost 6 bases, leaving 15 bases of the junction unmatched. The CDR3 reads CASRGFSGRAESSGELFF. The DNA for the CDR3 is TGTGCCAGCAGGGGGTTTAGCGGGAGGGCCGAGTCGTCCGGGGAGCTGTTTTTT. Using reference TRBV28 and TRBJ2-2 for the parts outside the CDR3, the full variable domain is DVKVTQSSRYLVKRTGEKVFLECVQDMDHENMFWYRQDPGLGLRLIYFSYDVKMKEKGDIPEGYSVSREKKERFSLILESASTNQTSMYLCASRGFSGRAESSGELFFGEGSRLTVL.

The rearrangement links TRBV27 to TRBJ1-1, with 10 bases that match TRBD1. Trimming at V came to 5 bases and at J to 3 bases, leaving 12 bases not matched to a gene. Germline V CDR1 and CDR2: MNHEY, SMNVEV (reference sequence). The CDR3 sequence is 17 residues long. CDR3 protein: CASSRRPGQGIDTEAFF. The CDR3 DNA sequence: TGTGCCAGCAGTCGACGGCCGGGACAGGGGATAGACACTGAAGCTTTCTTT.

V usage is TRBV10-1 and J usage is TRBJ2-2, with 8 nucleotides matching TRBD1. The CDR3 spans 16 residues. Looked up from germline, CDR1 is WNHNN and CDR2 is SYGVQD (reference sequence). J was trimmed by 3 bases and V by 5 bases; bases with no gene match: 8. The CDR3 region is CASSLFRQGHTGELFF. The DNA for the CDR3 is TGCGCCAGCAGTTTATTTAGACAGGGGCACACCGGGGAGCTGTTTTTT.

V usage is TRBV27 and J usage is TRBJ2-1; no reliable D call. This CDR3 is 17 amino acids long. Germline CDR1 MNHEY, CDR2 SMNVEV (reference sequence). V was shortened by 5 bases and J by 2 bases, with 19 bases between the two germline ends. CDR3 DNA: TGTGCCAGCAGTGCCACATTCCCTGCCCTTACCTACAATGAGCAGTTCTTC. Translating gives CASSATFPALTYNEQFF.

The V gene is TRBV18, the J gene TRBJ2-3, with D tentatively TRBD2 (6 bases). The V and J ends lost 3 bases and 0 bases respectively, with 10 bases between them. The CDR3 length is 15 residues. CDR1 and CDR2 (germline): KGHSH, LQKENI. In DNA, the CDR3 is TGTGCCAGCTCACCTAGCGGCCCTAGCACAGATACGCAGTATTTT. As protein: CASSPSGPSTDTQYF.

The J gene is TRBJ2-3, the V gene TRBV9; 7 bases fit TRBD2. Trimming took 0 bases from V and 0 from J; bases not matched to a gene: 1. Germline CDR1 SGDLS, CDR2 YYNGEE. The CDR3 covers 15 residues. In DNA form, the CDR3 reads TGTGCCAGCAGCGTAGTTAGCGGGAGCACAGATACGCAGTATTTT. It is translated as CASSVVSGSTDTQYF.

The rearrangement uses TRBV15 and TRBJ1-1; D perhaps matches TRBD1 (5 bases). Germline lookup yields CDR1 LNHNV and CDR2 YYDKDF (reference sequence). This CDR3 comprises 15 residues. The ends were cut back, 1 base at V and 0 bases at J, with 9 bases in the middle. CDR3 in DNA: TGTGCCACCAGCAGAGTGGGGGGGATGAACACTGAAGCTTTCTTT. Amino acids: CATSRVGGMNTEAFF.

The CDR3 sequence: CASIPGHGSNYGYTF. In DNA form, the CDR3 reads TGTGCCAGTATCCCGGGACACGGCTCAAACTATGGCTACACCTTC. The chain uses TRBV19 and TRBJ1-2; D possibly corresponds to TRBD1 (6 bases). The CDR3 spans 15 residues. Germline V gene sequence: CDR1 LNHDA, CDR2 SQIVND (reference sequence). V gave up 7 bases and J gave up 2 bases, with 17 bases separating them.

The chain joins TRBV11-2 to TRBJ2-2, with D perhaps TRBD1 (5 bases). The CDR3 loop spans 13 amino acids. CDR1 is SGHAT and CDR2 is FQNNGV in the germline V gene. CDR3 nucleotide sequence: TGTGTACCCGGCTCAGGGAATCCCGGGGAGCTGTTTTTT. Protein product: CVPGSGNPGELFF.

V usage is TRBV2 and J usage is TRBJ1-2; 12 bases align to TRBD1. V was clipped by 5 bases and J by 7 bases; unmatched bases: 8. The CDR3 extends over 15 amino acids. Germline CDR1 and CDR2: SNHLY and FYNNEI. CDR3 DNA: TGTGCCAGCAGTATATTAGGGACAGGGGGCGGTGGCTACACCTTC. Its protein product is CASSILGTGGGGYTF.

This clone was observed a single time. The chain uses TRBV4-3 and TRBJ2-7; D may be TRBD2 (6 bases). V lost 0 bases to trimming and J lost 1 base, with 7 bases between them. Germline V CDR1 and CDR2: LGHNA, YSLEER. This CDR3 is 14 amino acids long. The CDR3: CASSQDGGSYEQYF. The CDR3 DNA follows: TGCGCCAGCAGCCAAGACGGGGGTTCCTACGAGCAGTACTTC.

This clone has only one observation. The chain employs TRBV19 and TRBJ2-4, with a weak D call TRBD1 (6 bases). The CDR3 consists of 15 residues. V gave up 5 bases and J gave up 1 base, with 12 bases separating them. The germline V gene has CDR1 LNHDA and CDR2 SQIVND (reference sequence). For the CDR3, the DNA is TGTGCCAGTAGTTCATGGACAGCCGCCAAAAACATTCAGTACTTC. Protein product: CASSSWTAAKNIQYF.

V is TRBV5-6 and J is TRBJ2-7; D is uncertain. The V gene lost 0 bases and the J gene lost 1 base, with 5 bases spanning the gap. This CDR3 comprises 13 residues. Germline-derived CDR1 and CDR2 are SGHDT and YYEEEE. CDR3 protein: CASSLDISYEQYF. In DNA, the CDR3 is TGTGCCAGCAGCTTGGATATTTCCTACGAGCAGTACTTC.

This sequence joins TRBV7-9 and TRBJ2-1; tentatively, D is TRBD1 (6 bases). The CDR3 has 15 residues. CDR1 is SEHNR, CDR2 FQNEAQ, per germline (reference sequence). V was cut by 5 bases and J by 4 bases, with 15 bases left in between. CDR3 residues: CASSGLGDNYNEQFF. The CDR3 DNA follows: TGTGCCAGCAGCGGATTAGGGGACAATTACAATGAGCAGTTCTTC.

The V and J genes are TRBV11-1 and TRBJ1-4; no reliable D call. The CDR3 totals 14 residues. Trimming removed 5 bases at V and 7 bases at J, with 14 bases between. Germline V gives CDR1 SGHAT, CDR2 FQDESV (reference sequence). The CDR3 loop is CASSPWGAGEKLFF. The CDR3 DNA follows: TGTGCCAGCAGCCCATGGGGAGCAGGTGAAAAACTGTTTTTT. The whole variable domain, filled in from reference TRBV11-1 and TRBJ1-4, reads EAEVAQSPRYKITEKSQAVAFWCDPISGHATLYWYRQILGQGPELLVQFQDESVVDDSQLPKDRFSAERLKGVDSTLKIQPAELGDSAMYLCASSPWGAGEKLFFGSGTQLSVL.

V and J are TRBV7-9 and TRBJ2-7; 14 positions agree with TRBD2. The V gene end was trimmed by 0 bases and the J gene end by 5 bases; junction bases not matched to a gene: 0. This CDR3 is built from 15 residues. Germline V gene lookup returns CDR1 SEHNR and CDR2 FQNEAQ (reference sequence). This CDR3 reads CASSLAGLAGDEQYF. The CDR3 nucleotides are TGTGCCAGCAGCTTAGCGGGACTAGCGGGGGACGAGCAGTACTTC.

This rearrangement joins TRBV19 to TRBJ1-1; perhaps TRBD1 as D (5 bases). CDR1 and CDR2 from the germline V gene are LNHDA and SQIVND (reference sequence). The CDR3 spans 13 residues. Trimming cost V 8 bases and J 5 bases, with 15 bases left between them. As DNA, the CDR3 is TGTGCCAGTGGGGAGGGGAGGCAAACTGAAGCTTTCTTT. This gives the protein CASGEGRQTEAFF.

The CDR3 reads CAWSARGSGNTIYF. The CDR3 DNA reads TGTGCCTGGAGTGCCAGGGGGAGTGGAAACACCATATATTTT. The chain recombines TRBV30 with TRBJ1-3, with 7 bases aligning to TRBD1. With 1 base clipped from V and 3 bases from J, the junction kept 3 bases outside the gene matches. The CDR3 is 14 residues long. Per the germline V gene, CDR1 is GTSNPN and CDR2 is SVGIG (reference sequence). Together with reference TRBV30 and TRBJ1-3, the CDR3 gives the full variable domain: SQTIHQWPATLVQPVGSPLSLECTVEGTSNPNLYWYRQAAGRGLQLLFYSVGIGQISSEVPQNLSASRPQDRQFILSSKKLLLSDSGFYLCAWSARGSGNTIYFGEGSWLTVV.

The CDR3 DNA reads as TGTGCCAGCAGTTACTCTAACTCCTACGAGCAGTACTTC. Translating gives CASSYSNSYEQYF. The rearrangement links TRBV6-6 to TRBJ2-7; D gene unclear. The length of the CDR3 is 13 residues. Germline V gene lookup returns CDR1 MNHNY and CDR2 SVGAGI (reference sequence). V was cut by 0 bases and J by 0 bases, with 3 bases left in between.

The genes are TRBV2 and TRBJ2-1, with D possibly being TRBD2 (5 bases). CDR1 SNHLY and CDR2 FYNNEI come from the germline V gene. Trimming cost V 1 base and J 2 bases, with 9 bases left between them. This CDR3 spans 15 amino acids. The CDR3 sequence is CASSEGEIPYNEQFF. In DNA form, the CDR3 reads TGTGCCAGCAGTGAAGGGGAGATCCCCTACAATGAGCAGTTCTTC.

CDR3 bases: TGTGCCAGCAGCTTAGGGACAGGGGGCAATCAGCCCCAGCATTTT. It yields the protein CASSLGTGGNQPQHF. V usage is TRBV13 and J usage is TRBJ1-5, with 8 bases that match TRBD1. V shed 0 bases, J shed 2 bases, and the junction held 0 bases outside the gene matches. The CDR3 contains 15 residues. The germline CDR1 and CDR2 sequences are PRHDT and FYEKMQ (reference sequence).

The V and J genes are TRBV11-2 and TRBJ2-3; 7 positions agree with TRBD2. V dropped 5 bases and J dropped 6; count of bases not matched to a gene: 14. The germline gives CDR1 SGHAT, CDR2 FQNNGV. CDR3 size: 16 residues. Here the CDR3 DNA reads TGTGCCAGCAGCCTCCGCGGGGCTAGCGGTGCGGATACGCAGTATTTT. Its protein product is CASSLRGASGADTQYF.

In its sample, this clone was seen once. CDR3 bases: TGTGCCTGGAGTGTGGGTAGCGGGGGGAAAGATACGCAGTATTTT. It encodes CAWSVGSGGKDTQYF. V usage is TRBV30 and J usage is TRBJ2-3; 10 bases agree with TRBD2. After removal of 0 bases from V and 5 bases from J, the junction contained 5 bases not matched to a gene. CDR3 length: 15 amino acids. Germline CDR1 is GTSNPN and CDR2 is SVGIG (reference sequence).